This T cell receptor (beta chain) was identified in a study of CD4+ T cells in melanoma (dated by TCRdb to between 2021 and 2022). For the study in its entirety: Neoantigen-specific CD4+ T cells in human melanoma were investigated in the study.

Concerning this clone itself: No cognate antigen has been identified for it. No qualities accompany the bases; no much larger clone lies one base away.

Library construction relied on the immunoSEQ multiplex PCR assay. Held by TCRdb, this immuneACCESS table contains in-frame sequences only and omits some clones. Under half of the omission traces to an unresolved V gene where checked; the cause of the rest is unknown. This sample holds about 9,600 clones; roughly 69% were observed only once. Of the sample, approximately 25% falls within the top ten clones. The donors were people with melanoma. The investigation overall reported the following: According to the report, neoantigen-specific CD4+ T cells in melanoma displayed diverse differentiation states. Neoantigen-specific CD4+ T cells were reported to be correlated with the function of CD8+ T cells, macrophages and B cells.

Sequenced sample: cells from a culture (not recorded whether cultured in vitro). This TCR derives from a human donor with melanoma.

The CDR3 protein is CASSLQGSGELFF. The sequence in DNA is TGTGCCAGCAGCTTACAGGGGTCCGGGGAGCTGTTTTTT. The rearranged segments are TRBV11-2 and TRBJ2-2; possibly the D gene is TRBD1, per 6 matching bases. The junction shows trimming of 2 bases on V and 6 bases on J, plus 7 bases between the germline ends. The cysteine opens and the phenylalanine closes a CDR3 of 13 amino acids. Solely the CDR3 DNA is kept, with 39 bases framed from the first base. In the germline V gene, CDR1 corresponds to SGHAT and CDR2 to FQNNGV.